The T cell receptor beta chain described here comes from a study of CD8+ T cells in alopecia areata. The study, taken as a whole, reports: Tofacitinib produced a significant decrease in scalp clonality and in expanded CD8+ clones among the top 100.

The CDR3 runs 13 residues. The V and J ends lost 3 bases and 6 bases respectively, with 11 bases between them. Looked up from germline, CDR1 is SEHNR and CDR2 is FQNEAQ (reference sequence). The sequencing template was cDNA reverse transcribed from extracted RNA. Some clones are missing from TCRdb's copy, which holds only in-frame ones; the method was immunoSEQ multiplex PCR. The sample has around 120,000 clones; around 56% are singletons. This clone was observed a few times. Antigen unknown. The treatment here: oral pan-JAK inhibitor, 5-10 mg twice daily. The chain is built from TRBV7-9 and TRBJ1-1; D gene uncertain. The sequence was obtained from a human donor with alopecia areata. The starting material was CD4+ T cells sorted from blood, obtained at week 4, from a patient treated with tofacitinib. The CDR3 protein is CASSFGPVAEAFF. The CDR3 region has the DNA TGTGCCAGCAGCTTCGGTCCGGTGGCTGAAGCTTTCTTT.